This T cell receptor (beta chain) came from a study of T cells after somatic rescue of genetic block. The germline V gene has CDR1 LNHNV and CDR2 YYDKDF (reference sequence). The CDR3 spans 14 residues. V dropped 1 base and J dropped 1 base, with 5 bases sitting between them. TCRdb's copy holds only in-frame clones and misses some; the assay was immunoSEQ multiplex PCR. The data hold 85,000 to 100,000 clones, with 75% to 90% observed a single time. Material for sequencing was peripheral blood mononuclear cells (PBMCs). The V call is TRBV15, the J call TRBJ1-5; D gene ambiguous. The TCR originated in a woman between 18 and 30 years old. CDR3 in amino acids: CATSRAVSNQPQHF. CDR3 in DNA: TGTGCCACCAGCAGAGCGGTCAGCAATCAGCCCCAGCATTTT.